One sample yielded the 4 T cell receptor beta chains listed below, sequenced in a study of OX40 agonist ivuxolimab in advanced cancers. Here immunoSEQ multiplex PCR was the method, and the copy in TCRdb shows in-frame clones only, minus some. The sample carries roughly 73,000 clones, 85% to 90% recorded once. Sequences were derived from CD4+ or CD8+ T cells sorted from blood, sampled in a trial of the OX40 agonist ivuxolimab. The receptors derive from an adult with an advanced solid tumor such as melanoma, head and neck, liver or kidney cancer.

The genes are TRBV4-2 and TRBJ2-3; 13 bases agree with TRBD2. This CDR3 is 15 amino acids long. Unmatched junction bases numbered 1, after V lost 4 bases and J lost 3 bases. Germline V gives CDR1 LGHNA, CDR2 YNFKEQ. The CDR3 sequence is CASSRLAGGTDTQYF. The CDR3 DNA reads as TGTGCCAGCAGCCGACTAGCGGGGGGTACAGATACGCAGTATTTT.

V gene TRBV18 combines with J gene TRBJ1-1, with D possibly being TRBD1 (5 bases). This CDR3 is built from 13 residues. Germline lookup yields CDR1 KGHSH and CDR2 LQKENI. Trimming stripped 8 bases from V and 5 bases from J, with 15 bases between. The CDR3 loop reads CASLGQGGTEAFF. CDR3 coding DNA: TGTGCCAGCCTAGGCCAGGGCGGGACTGAAGCTTTCTTT.

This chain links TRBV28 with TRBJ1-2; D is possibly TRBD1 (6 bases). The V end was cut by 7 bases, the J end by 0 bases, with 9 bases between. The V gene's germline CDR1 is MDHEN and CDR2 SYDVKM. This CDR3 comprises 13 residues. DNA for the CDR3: TGTGCCAGCACCACAGGGCCTAACTATGGCTACACCTTC. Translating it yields CASTTGPNYGYTF.

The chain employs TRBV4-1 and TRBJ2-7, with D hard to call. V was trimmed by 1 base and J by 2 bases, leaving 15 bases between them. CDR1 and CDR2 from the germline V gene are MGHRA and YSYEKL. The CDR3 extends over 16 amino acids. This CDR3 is CASSQVRTTRAYEQYF. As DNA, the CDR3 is TGCGCCAGCAGCCAAGTTAGAACTACAAGAGCCTACGAGCAGTACTTC.